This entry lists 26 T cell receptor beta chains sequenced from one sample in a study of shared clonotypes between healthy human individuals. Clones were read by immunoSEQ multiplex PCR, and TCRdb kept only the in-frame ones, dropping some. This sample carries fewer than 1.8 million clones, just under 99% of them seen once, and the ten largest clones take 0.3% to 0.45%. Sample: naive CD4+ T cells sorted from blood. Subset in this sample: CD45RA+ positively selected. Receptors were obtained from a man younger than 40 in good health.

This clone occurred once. The CDR3 is CASSLRTSGRINEQFF. The CDR3 region has the DNA TGTGCCAGCAGCCTCCGGACTAGCGGGAGAATCAATGAGCAGTTCTTC. The J gene is TRBJ2-1, the V gene TRBV28, with 13 bases that match TRBD2. Germline V gene sequence: CDR1 MDHEN, CDR2 SYDVKM. The CDR3 covers 16 residues. V gave up 6 bases and J gave up 6 bases; unmatched junction bases: 8.

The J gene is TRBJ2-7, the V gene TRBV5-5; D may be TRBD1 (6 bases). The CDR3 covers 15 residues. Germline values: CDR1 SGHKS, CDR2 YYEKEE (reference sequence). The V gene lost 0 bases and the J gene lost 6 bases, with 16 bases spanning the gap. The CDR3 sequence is CASSLVPRSGVEQYF. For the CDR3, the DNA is TGTGCCAGCAGCTTGGTCCCTCGGTCAGGGGTCGAGCAGTACTTC.

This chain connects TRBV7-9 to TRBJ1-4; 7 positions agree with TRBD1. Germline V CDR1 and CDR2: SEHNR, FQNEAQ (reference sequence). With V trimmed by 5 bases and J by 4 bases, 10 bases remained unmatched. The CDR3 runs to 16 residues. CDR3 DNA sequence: TGTGCCAGCAGCATGGACAGGAAAGGGGGTAATGAAAAACTGTTTTTT. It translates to CASSMDRKGGNEKLFF.

CDR3: CASSLSFGTGVSGELFF. The CDR3 DNA reads TGTGCCAGCAGTTTATCCTTTGGGACAGGGGTCTCCGGGGAGCTGTTTTTT. J is TRBJ2-2 and V is TRBV27; 10 bases map to TRBD1. The germline V gene encodes CDR1 MNHEY and CDR2 SMNVEV (reference sequence). The CDR3 totals 17 residues. V trimming: 0 bases; J trimming: 6 bases; junction bases outside the gene matches: 7.

The CDR3, as DNA: TGTGCCAGCAGTGATACAGGGTCCACCGGGGAGCTGTTTTTT. Its translation is CASSDTGSTGELFF. V gene TRBV25-1 combines with J gene TRBJ2-2, with D perhaps TRBD1 (6 bases). V was cut by 3 bases and J by 4 bases, with 9 bases left in between. The CDR3 is made up of 14 amino acids. CDR1 is MGHDK and CDR2 is SYGVNS in the germline V gene.

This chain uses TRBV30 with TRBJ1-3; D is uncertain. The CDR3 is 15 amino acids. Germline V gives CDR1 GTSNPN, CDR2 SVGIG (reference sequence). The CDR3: CALSRRDSSGNTIYF. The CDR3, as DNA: TGTGCACTCTCCAGAAGGGATTCCTCTGGAAACACCATATATTTT.

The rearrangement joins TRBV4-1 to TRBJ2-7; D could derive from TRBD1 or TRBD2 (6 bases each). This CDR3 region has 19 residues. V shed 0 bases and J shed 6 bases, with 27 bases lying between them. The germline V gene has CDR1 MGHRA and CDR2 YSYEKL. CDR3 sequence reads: CASSQEKRGASVLDREQYF. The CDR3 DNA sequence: TGCGCCAGCAGCCAAGAAAAAAGGGGGGCTAGCGTACTGGATCGCGAGCAGTACTTC.

CDR3 bases: TGTGCCAGCAGTTCGGGACTCCAAACCGGGGAGCTGTTTTTT. This gives the protein CASSSGLQTGELFF. V and J are TRBV25-1 and TRBJ2-2, with D possibly matching TRBD2 (6 bases). From germline, CDR1 is MGHDK and CDR2 SYGVNS. This CDR3 is built from 14 residues. The V gene lost 5 bases and the J gene lost 5 bases, with 12 bases spanning the gap.

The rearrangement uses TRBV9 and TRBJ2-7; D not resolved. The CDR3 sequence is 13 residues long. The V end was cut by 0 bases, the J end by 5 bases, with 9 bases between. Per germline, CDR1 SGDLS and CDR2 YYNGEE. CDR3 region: CASSVDTGHEQYF. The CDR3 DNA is TGTGCCAGCAGCGTAGACACCGGCCACGAGCAGTACTTC.

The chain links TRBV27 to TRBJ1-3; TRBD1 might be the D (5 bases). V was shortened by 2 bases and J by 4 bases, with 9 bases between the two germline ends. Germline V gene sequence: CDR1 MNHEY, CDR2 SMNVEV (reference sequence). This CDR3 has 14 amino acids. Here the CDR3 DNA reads TGTGCCAGCAGTTTAACGGGGCTCGGAAACACCATATATTTT. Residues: CASSLTGLGNTIYF.

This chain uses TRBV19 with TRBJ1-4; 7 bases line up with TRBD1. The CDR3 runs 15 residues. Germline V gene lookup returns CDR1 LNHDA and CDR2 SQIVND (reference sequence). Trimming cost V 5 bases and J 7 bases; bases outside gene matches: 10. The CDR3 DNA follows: TGTGCCAGTAGTCCTGAGGACAGGTGGGGTGAAAAACTGTTTTTT. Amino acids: CASSPEDRWGEKLFF.

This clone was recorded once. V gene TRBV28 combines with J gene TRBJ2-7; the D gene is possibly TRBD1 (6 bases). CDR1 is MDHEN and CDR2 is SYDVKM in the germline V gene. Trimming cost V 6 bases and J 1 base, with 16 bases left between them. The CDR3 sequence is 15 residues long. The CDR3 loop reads CASSIGGENSYEQYF. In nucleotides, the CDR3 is TGTGCCAGCAGCATAGGGGGAGAGAATTCCTACGAGCAGTACTTC. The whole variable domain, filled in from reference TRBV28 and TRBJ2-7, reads DVKVTQSSRYLVKRTGEKVFLECVQDMDHENMFWYRQDPGLGLRLIYFSYDVKMKEKGDIPEGYSVSREKKERFSLILESASTNQTSMYLCASSIGGENSYEQYFGPGTRLTVT.

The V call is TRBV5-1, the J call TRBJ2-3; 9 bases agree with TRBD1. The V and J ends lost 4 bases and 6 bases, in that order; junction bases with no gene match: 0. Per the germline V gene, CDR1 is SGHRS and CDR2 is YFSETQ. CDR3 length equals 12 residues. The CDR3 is CASSDRGDTQYF. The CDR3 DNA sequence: TGCGCCAGCAGCGACAGGGGGGATACGCAGTATTTT. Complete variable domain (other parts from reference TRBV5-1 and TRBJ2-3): KAGVTQTPRYLIKTRGQQVTLSCSPISGHRSVSWYQQTPGQGLQFLFEYFSETQRNKGNFPGRFSGRQFSNSRSEMNVSTLELGDSALYLCASSDRGDTQYFGPGTRLTVL.

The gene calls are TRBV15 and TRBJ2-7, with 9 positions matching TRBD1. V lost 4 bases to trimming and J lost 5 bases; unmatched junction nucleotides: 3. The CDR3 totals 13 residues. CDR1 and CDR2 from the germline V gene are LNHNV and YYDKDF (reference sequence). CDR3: CATSKQGAHEQYF. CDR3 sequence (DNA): TGTGCCACCAGCAAACAGGGGGCTCACGAGCAGTACTTC. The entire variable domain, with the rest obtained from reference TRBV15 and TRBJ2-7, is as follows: DAMVIQNPRYQVTQFGKPVTLSCSQTLNHNVMYWYQQKSSQAPKLLFHYYDKDFNNEADTPDNFQSRRPNTSFCFLDIRSPGLGDTAMYLCATSKQGAHEQYFGPGTRLTVT.

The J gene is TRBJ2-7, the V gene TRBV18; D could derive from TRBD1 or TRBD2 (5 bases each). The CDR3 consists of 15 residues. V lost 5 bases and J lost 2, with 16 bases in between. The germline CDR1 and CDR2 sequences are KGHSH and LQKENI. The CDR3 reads CASSAYRDVAYEQYF. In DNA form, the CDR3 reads TGTGCCAGCTCAGCTTACCGGGACGTTGCCTACGAGCAGTACTTC.

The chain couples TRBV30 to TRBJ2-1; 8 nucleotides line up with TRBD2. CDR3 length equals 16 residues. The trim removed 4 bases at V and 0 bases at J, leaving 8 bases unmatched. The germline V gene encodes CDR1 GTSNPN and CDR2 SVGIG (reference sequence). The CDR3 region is CAWTGASGRSYNEQFF. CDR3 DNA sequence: TGTGCCTGGACCGGGGCTAGCGGGCGCTCCTACAATGAGCAGTTCTTC.

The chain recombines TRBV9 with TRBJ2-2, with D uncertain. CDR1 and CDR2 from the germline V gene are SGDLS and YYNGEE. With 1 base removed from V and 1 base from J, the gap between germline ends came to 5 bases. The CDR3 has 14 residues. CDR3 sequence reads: CASSVWVNTGELFF. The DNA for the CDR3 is TGTGCCAGCAGCGTATGGGTGAACACCGGGGAGCTGTTTTTT.

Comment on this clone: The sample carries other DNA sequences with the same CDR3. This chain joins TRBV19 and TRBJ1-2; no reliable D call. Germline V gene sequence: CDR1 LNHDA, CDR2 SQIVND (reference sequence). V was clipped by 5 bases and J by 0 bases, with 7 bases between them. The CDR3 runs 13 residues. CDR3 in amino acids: CASSDRPNYGYTF. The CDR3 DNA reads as TGTGCCAGTAGTGACCGGCCTAACTATGGCTACACCTTC. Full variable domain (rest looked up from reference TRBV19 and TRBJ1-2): DGGITQSPKYLFRKEGQNVTLSCEQNLNHDAMYWYRQDPGQGLRLIYYSQIVNDFQKGDIAEGYSVSREKKESFPLTVTSAQKNPTAFYLCASSDRPNYGYTFGSGTRLTVV.

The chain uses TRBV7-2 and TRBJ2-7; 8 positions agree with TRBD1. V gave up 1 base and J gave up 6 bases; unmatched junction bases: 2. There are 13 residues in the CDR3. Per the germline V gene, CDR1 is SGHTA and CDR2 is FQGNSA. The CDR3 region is CASSLDRGIEQYF. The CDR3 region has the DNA TGTGCCAGCAGCTTAGACAGGGGGATCGAGCAGTACTTC.

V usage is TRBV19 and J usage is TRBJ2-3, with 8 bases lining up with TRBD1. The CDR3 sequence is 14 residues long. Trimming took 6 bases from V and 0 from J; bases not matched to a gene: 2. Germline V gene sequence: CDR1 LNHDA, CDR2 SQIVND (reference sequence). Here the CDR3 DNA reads TGTGCCAGTAGGCGGACAGGGAGCACAGATACGCAGTATTTT. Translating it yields CASRRTGSTDTQYF.

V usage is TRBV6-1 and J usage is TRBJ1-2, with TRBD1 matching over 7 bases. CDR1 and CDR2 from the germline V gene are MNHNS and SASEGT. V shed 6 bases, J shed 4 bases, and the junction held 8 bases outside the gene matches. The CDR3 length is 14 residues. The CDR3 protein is CASSRDSGLYGYTF. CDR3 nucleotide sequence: TGTGCCAGCAGCCGGGACAGCGGACTCTATGGCTACACCTTC.

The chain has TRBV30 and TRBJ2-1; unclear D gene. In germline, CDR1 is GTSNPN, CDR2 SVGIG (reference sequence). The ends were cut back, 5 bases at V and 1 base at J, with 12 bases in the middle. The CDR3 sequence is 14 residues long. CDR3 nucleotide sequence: TGTGCCTGGGGTGAATTAGATTCCTACAATGAGCAGTTCTTC. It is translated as CAWGELDSYNEQFF. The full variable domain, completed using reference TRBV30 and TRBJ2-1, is SQTIHQWPATLVQPVGSPLSLECTVEGTSNPNLYWYRQAAGRGLQLLFYSVGIGQISSEVPQNLSASRPQDRQFILSSKKLLLSDSGFYLCAWGELDSYNEQFFGPGTRLTVL.

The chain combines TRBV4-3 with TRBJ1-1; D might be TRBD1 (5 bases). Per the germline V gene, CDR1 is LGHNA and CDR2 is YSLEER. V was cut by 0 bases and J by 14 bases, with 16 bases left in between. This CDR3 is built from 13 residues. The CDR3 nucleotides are TGCGCCAGCAGCCAAGACATCCGGAGTAAGGGGTTCTTT. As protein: CASSQDIRSKGFF.

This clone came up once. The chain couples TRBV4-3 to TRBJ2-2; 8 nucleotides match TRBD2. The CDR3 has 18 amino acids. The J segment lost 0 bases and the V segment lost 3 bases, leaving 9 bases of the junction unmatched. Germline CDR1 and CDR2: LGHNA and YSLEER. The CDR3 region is CASSQDPPGLANTGELFF. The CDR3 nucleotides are TGCGCCAGCAGCCAGGACCCCCCGGGACTAGCGAACACCGGGGAGCTGTTTTTT.

This chain's CDR3 is CASSIGRGTLNTEAFF. CDR3 bases: TGTGCCAGTAGTATTGGCAGGGGGACATTGAACACTGAAGCTTTCTTT. The chain employs TRBV19 and TRBJ1-1; 7 bases fit TRBD1. V lost 3 bases, J lost 0 bases, and 7 bases stayed unmatched. Per germline, CDR1 LNHDA and CDR2 SQIVND (reference sequence). There are 16 residues in the CDR3. Drawing the rest from reference TRBV19 and TRBJ1-1, the complete variable domain is DGGITQSPKYLFRKEGQNVTLSCEQNLNHDAMYWYRQDPGQGLRLIYYSQIVNDFQKGDIAEGYSVSREKKESFPLTVTSAQKNPTAFYLCASSIGRGTLNTEAFFGQGTRLTVV.

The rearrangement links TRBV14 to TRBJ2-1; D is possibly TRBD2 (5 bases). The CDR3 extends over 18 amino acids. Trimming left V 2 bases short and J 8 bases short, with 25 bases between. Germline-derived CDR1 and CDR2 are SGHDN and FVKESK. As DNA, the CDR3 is TGTGCCAGCAGCCAAATTCCTGGCTATACGGGATTTCCCCATGAGCAGTTCTTC. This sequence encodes CASSQIPGYTGFPHEQFF.